The 19 T cell receptor beta chains below all came from one sample that was sequenced in a study of CD8 T cells in ankylosing spondylitis. TCRdb re-called the 5' RACE reads with MiXCR, one entry per CDR3 protein. This sample yields 200,000 to 300,000 distinct CDR3 sequences, of which about 10% are seen a single time; less than 3% belongs to the top ten. The sample taken for sequencing was blood, either unsorted or a sorted T cell fraction (not recorded which). The origin of the receptors is a male donor with ankylosing spondylitis or in good health (not recorded which).

This clonotype was observed at least ten times. The CDR3 loop reads CASSHRGYEQFF. In DNA, the CDR3 is TGTGCCAGCAGCCACCGAGGGTATGAGCAGTTCTTC. This rearrangement joins TRBV5-6 to TRBJ2-1, with D maybe TRBD2 (5 bases). The CDR3 consists of 12 residues. Germline assignment: CDR1 SGHDT and CDR2 YYEEEE. V lost 4 bases, J lost 8 bases, and 10 bases lay in between.

This clonotype was seen repeatedly, ten times or more. The chain couples TRBV20-1 to TRBJ2-1, with D perhaps given as TRBD1 or TRBD2 (5 bases each). The CDR3 is made up of 14 amino acids. Germline CDR1 DFQATT, CDR2 SNEGSKA (reference sequence). V lost 6 bases, J lost 4 bases, and 16 bases lay in between. The CDR3 DNA follows: TGCAGTGCGAGTGTCCGTTGGGGGTACAATGAGCAGTTCTTC. It codes for CSASVRWGYNEQFF.

There are many counts of this clonotype. The genes are TRBV5-1 and TRBJ1-1; D is possibly TRBD1 (5 bases). The CDR3 is 14 amino acids. Germline-derived CDR1 and CDR2 are SGHRS and YFSETQ. V lost 2 bases and J 4 bases, leaving 12 bases between the germline ends. CDR3 coding DNA: TGCGCCAGCAGCTTAGGGGATCGCAGCACTGAAGCTTTCTTT. This encodes CASSLGDRSTEAFF.

This clonotype was counted at least ten times. J is TRBJ2-4 and V is TRBV20-1, with TRBD1 as a possible D gene (6 bases). Per the germline V gene, CDR1 is DFQATT and CDR2 is SNEGSKA (reference sequence). V lost 3 bases and J 8 bases, leaving 20 bases between the germline ends. The CDR3 consists of 15 residues. DNA for the CDR3: TGCAGTGCTAGTTCGGTCCGACAGGCTAAGGACATTCAGTACTTC. It yields the protein CSASSVRQAKDIQYF.

This clonotype was seen repeatedly, ten times or more. The chain recombines TRBV12-3 or TRBV12-4 with TRBJ2-1, with 8 bases identical to TRBD1. The CDR3 contains 13 residues. The ends lost 6 bases at V and 6 bases at J; junction bases unmatched: 4. The CDR3: CASRITGGNEQFF. CDR3 nucleotides: TGTGCCAGCAGGATCACAGGGGGCAATGAGCAGTTCTTC.

As for this clonotype: Likely a read error: the CDR3 ends without its conserved phenylalanine or tryptophan. J is TRBJ2-7 and V is TRBV11-2; the match to TRBD2 covers 10 bases. V was pared by 1 base and J by 2 bases, with 2 bases of the junction left unmatched. Germline loops: CDR1 SGHAT, CDR2 FQNNGV. The CDR3 totals 15 residues. The CDR3 nucleotides read TGTGCCAGCAGCTTAGGCCTAGCGGGGGCCTACGAGCAGTACTCC. Its protein product is CASSLGLAGAYEQYS.

At least ten counts were recorded for this clonotype. The chain combines TRBV27 with TRBJ1-2; D is possibly TRBD1 (6 bases). V lost 2 bases and J lost 4, with 14 bases in between. The CDR3 is made up of 15 amino acids. Germline CDR1 MNHEY, CDR2 SMNVEV (reference sequence). The CDR3 is CASSLTRGTSYGYTF. The CDR3 nucleotides are TGTGCCAGCAGTTTAACGAGAGGGACAAGCTATGGCTACACCTTC.

At least ten counts were recorded for this clonotype. The V call is TRBV29-1, the J call TRBJ2-4, with a tentative D call TRBD2 (6 bases). Germline V gene sequence: CDR1 SQVTM, CDR2 ANQGSEA. The CDR3 totals 11 residues. V lost 6 bases and J 10 bases, leaving 13 bases between the germline ends. This CDR3 reads CSVAGTHIQYF. CDR3 in DNA: TGCAGCGTAGCCGGGACTCATATTCAGTACTTC.

This clonotype occurred many times. The V gene is TRBV4-1, the J gene TRBJ2-7; a weak D match, TRBD2 (5 bases). Germline V gene data show CDR1 as MGHRA and CDR2 as YSYEKL. The CDR3 covers 12 residues. V was pared by 5 bases and J by 3 bases, with 8 bases between. In nucleotides, the CDR3 is TGCGCCAGCAGCGTTGCGGGCTACGAGCAGTACTTC. This translates into CASSVAGYEQYF.

The chain combines TRBV20-1 with TRBJ2-7, with D possibly TRBD1 on 5 matching bases. The germline CDR1 and CDR2 sequences are DFQATT and SNEGSKA (reference sequence). Deletions cut 0 bases from V and 6 bases from J, with 6 bases between. The CDR3 has 11 residues. The CDR3, as DNA: TGCAGTGCTAGAGATCAGGGCGAGCAGTACTTC. Translated: CSARDQGEQYF.

This clonotype occurred a few times. The chain couples TRBV4-2 to TRBJ1-4; D is unclear. Germline V lookup: CDR1 LGHNA, CDR2 YNFKEQ. Trimming left V 0 bases short and J 14 bases short, with 10 bases between. The CDR3 is 12 residues long. DNA of the CDR3: TGTGCCAGCAGCCAAGAGGGGAATAGCCTGTTTTTT. It encodes CASSQEGNSLFF.

This chain uses TRBV5-6 with TRBJ1-5, with unresolved D. The CDR3 is 12 amino acids. The V gene lost 2 bases and the J gene lost 4 bases, with 4 bases spanning the gap. Germline V gene lookup returns CDR1 SGHDT and CDR2 YYEEEE. This chain's CDR3 is CASSLQNQPQHF. As DNA, the CDR3 is TGTGCCAGCAGCTTACAGAATCAGCCCCAGCATTTT.

This chain uses TRBV5-1 with TRBJ1-1, with 9 nucleotides matching TRBD1. The germline V gene has CDR1 SGHRS and CDR2 YFSETQ. Trimming took 3 bases from V and 1 from J; bases not matched to a gene: 1. The CDR3 has 14 amino acids. CDR3 residues: CASSWGQGNTEAFF. The DNA for the CDR3 is TGCGCCAGCAGCTGGGGACAGGGGAACACTGAAGCTTTCTTT.

Ten or more counts support this clonotype. This sequence joins TRBV5-1 and TRBJ1-1; 7 bases match TRBD1. The CDR3 is 15 residues long. Per the germline V gene, CDR1 is SGHRS and CDR2 is YFSETQ. V gave up 3 bases and J gave up 0 bases; unmatched junction bases: 5. This CDR3 is CASSSLTGLNTEAFF. The CDR3 DNA sequence: TGCGCCAGCAGCTCCCTGACAGGGTTGAACACTGAAGCTTTCTTT.

This sequence joins TRBV10-3 and TRBJ2-1, with 12 bases matching TRBD2. V was clipped by 8 bases and J by 4 bases; unmatched bases: 6. The CDR3 extends over 15 amino acids. In germline, CDR1 is ENHRY, CDR2 SYGVKD. In DNA, the CDR3 is TGTGCCATCCGCTCACTAGCGGGAGGTTACAATGAGCAGTTCTTC. Protein sequence: CAIRSLAGGYNEQFF.

This clonotype was seen many times. The CDR3: CSVTRETQYF. The CDR3 coding sequence is TGCAGCGTTACGCGAGAGACCCAGTACTTC. The chain couples TRBV29-1 to TRBJ2-5; the D is unclear. The CDR3 contains 10 residues. The germline CDR1 and CDR2 sequences are SQVTM and ANQGSEA. With 5 bases removed from V and 4 bases from J, the gap between germline ends came to 5 bases.

This clonotype has at least ten counts. The rearrangement joins TRBV18 to TRBJ2-6; no clear D gene. V was shortened by 6 bases and J by 1 base, with 16 bases between the two germline ends. This CDR3 is 17 amino acids long. CDR1 and CDR2 from the germline V gene are KGHSH and LQKENI. The CDR3 DNA follows: TGTGCCAGCTCGAATGAAGTGGTGCTATCTGGGGCCAACGTCCTGACTTTC. Protein sequence: CASSNEVVLSGANVLTF.

This clonotype was picked up many times. The rearrangement links TRBV10-2 to TRBJ2-2; 9 bases align to TRBD2. V gave up 2 bases and J gave up 6 bases; unmatched junction bases: 13. The CDR3 sequence is 18 residues long. Germline-derived CDR1 and CDR2 are WSHSY and SAAADI. The CDR3 spells CASSEAPPSGIYAGELFF. Here the CDR3 DNA reads TGCGCCAGCAGTGAGGCCCCCCCTAGCGGGATCTATGCCGGGGAGCTGTTTTTT.

The chain joins TRBV7-9 to TRBJ2-7; D unresolved. The length of the CDR3 is 12 residues. Germline V gene sequence: CDR1 SEHNR, CDR2 FQNEAQ (reference sequence). Trimming pared 5 bases from V and 6 bases from J, leaving 11 bases between. Here the CDR3 reads CASSKAIGEQYF. DNA for the CDR3: TGTGCCAGCAGCAAAGCTATAGGCGAGCAGTACTTC.